The clone carrying this TCR beta chain has at least ten counts. Its antigen is unidentified. Trimming took 1 base from V and 2 from J, leaving 9 bases between them. The CDR3 runs 14 residues. Looked up from germline, CDR1 is SGHTA and CDR2 is FQGNSA. This specimen comes from a study of T cell repertoires in cytomegalovirus infection. Looking at the study overall: Both a matching HLA type and CMV infection were indicated by public TCR beta signatures. General study results and limits: The response measured ex vivo was dominated by TCR beta clonotypes (HLA-C-restricted and CMV-specific). Adding up the frequency of public TCR beta families identified people who carried CMV plus the relevant HLA.

From the reads, TCRdb called clonotypes with MiXCR, one entry per CDR3 protein. This sample has a few hundred thousand distinct CDR3 sequences; about 23% occur once, and the top ten carry around a sixth. The clonotype comes from a human donor in good health (CMV status not recorded). Some clones in this sample may be carry-over from other donors' samples. This chain joins TRBV7-2 and TRBJ2-7; D is undetermined. Sequencing input: CD8+ T cells from PBMCs. In DNA, the CDR3 is TGTGCCAGCAGCTTAGGTGGCAGAACCTACGAGCAGTACTTC. Its protein is CASSLGGRTYEQYF.